This TCR beta chain originates from a study of T cell repertoires in cytomegalovirus infection. The overall study: HLA-B-restricted CMV epitopes that are well studied, plus recently identified HLA-C-restricted ones, were used by the study. Signatures in public TCR beta sequences pointed to both CMV infection and matching HLA type. The study, taken as a whole, reports: The study found HLA-C-restricted CMV-specific TCR beta clonotypes dominating the ex vivo response. Accumulated public TCR beta family frequency recognized individuals carrying CMV together with the relevant HLA.

Germline CDR1 reads SGHDT; CDR2 reads YYEEEE. V shed 8 bases and J shed 3 bases, with 15 bases lying between them. The CDR3 consists of 14 residues. With respect to this clonotype: Antigen unknown.

TCRdb independently ran MiXCR on the reads; one entry per CDR3 protein. Of 650,000 to 850,000 distinct CDR3 sequences listed, about 27% are singletons. The V and J genes are TRBV5-6 and TRBJ1-5; no clear D. The source of this sequence is a human donor in good health (CMV status not recorded). Some clones in this sample may be carry-over from other donors' samples. The sample here was cultured CD8+ T cells from PBMCs, taken from culture after CMV antigen stimulation. The CDR3 protein is CASSPGSNNQPQHF. The CDR3, as DNA: TGTGCCAGTAGCCCGGGCTCAAACAATCAGCCCCAGCATTTT.